These 16 T cell receptor beta chains came from one sample sequenced in a study of T cells in Graves' hyperthyroidism and ophthalmopathy. Regions amplified from RNA transcripts were the TCR beta CDR3 regions. Initially, a first-round RT-PCR of the TCR CDR3 employed the HTBI primer set. TCRdb itself ran the multiplex PCR reads through MiXCR, one entry per CDR3 protein. The data contain under 350,000 distinct CDR3 sequences, roughly 15% of them seen just once; the ten biggest clones take up 34%. Source material: blood. These receptor sequences come from a woman aged 40 to 50 with Graves' ophthalmopathy.

This clonotype turned up a few times. J is TRBJ2-5 and V is TRBV25-1; the D gene is possibly TRBD1 (6 bases). Trimming left V 3 bases short and J 1 base short, with 15 bases between. Germline V gives CDR1 MGHDK, CDR2 SYGVNS. The CDR3 has 16 residues. The CDR3 region has the DNA TGTGCCAGCAGTGAGTATGACAGGACGTTCCAAGAGACCCAGTACTTC. This sequence encodes CASSEYDRTFQETQYF.

This clonotype has at least ten counts. V usage is TRBV20-1 and J usage is TRBJ2-5; D not certain. The CDR3 extends over 11 amino acids. Germline CDR1 is DFQATT and CDR2 is SNEGSKA (reference sequence). Trimming removed 6 bases at V and 5 bases at J, with 10 bases between. The CDR3 loop is CSAEGHETQYF. DNA of the CDR3: TGCAGTGCCGAAGGGCACGAGACCCAGTACTTC.

This clonotype was observed many times. The V and J genes are TRBV4-2 and TRBJ1-2; D not resolved. Germline CDR1 is LGHNA and CDR2 is YNFKEQ. The CDR3 spans 13 residues. Between the trimmed V and J ends, which lost 4 bases and 1 base, there was a span of 7 bases. Written as DNA, the CDR3 is TGTGCCAGCAGCCCCGGTTATAACTATGGCTACACCTTC. Protein product: CASSPGYNYGYTF.

This clonotype was counted at least ten times. The V and J genes are TRBV12-3 or TRBV12-4 and TRBJ2-5, with D unresolved. The CDR3 contains 15 residues. With 5 bases removed from V and 3 bases from J, the gap between germline ends came to 16 bases. CDR3 DNA sequence: TGTGCCAGCAGTGACCCGAAATCAGAAAAAGAGACCCAGTACTTC. This translates into CASSDPKSEKETQYF.

This clonotype came up a few times. CDR3 sequence (DNA): TGTGCCAGCAGGGTGATGTGGGACACTGGAAACACCATATATTTT. This codes for CASRVMWDTGNTIYF. The V call is TRBV12-3 or TRBV12-4, the J call TRBJ1-3, with D tentatively TRBD1 (6 bases). CDR3 length equals 15 residues. The V end lost 6 bases, the J end lost 2 bases, and 14 bases lay between the germline ends.

The sample holds a few counts of this clonotype. The V call is TRBV5-5, the J call TRBJ2-7; perhaps TRBD2 as D (6 bases). The V and J ends lost 0 bases and 6 bases respectively, with 10 bases between them. The CDR3 spans 13 residues. CDR1 SGHKS and CDR2 YYEKEE come from the germline V gene (reference sequence). CDR3 sequence: CASSLARGFEQYF. The CDR3 DNA sequence: TGTGCCAGCAGCTTGGCCCGGGGGTTCGAGCAGTACTTC.

This clonotype was seen repeatedly, ten times or more. This chain links TRBV3-1 with TRBJ2-2, with 9 bases fitting TRBD1. This CDR3 is built from 14 residues. Looked up from germline, CDR1 is LGHDT and CDR2 is YNNKEL (reference sequence). The J segment lost 13 bases and the V segment lost 1 base, leaving 7 bases of the junction unmatched. This chain's CDR3 is CASSQAGQGNGLFF. CDR3 nucleotides: TGTGCCAGCAGCCAAGCGGGACAGGGTAACGGGCTGTTTTTT.

This clonotype appeared a few times. The chain links TRBV5-1 to TRBJ1-1, with D tentatively TRBD1 (5 bases). V lost 4 bases and J 5 bases, leaving 18 bases between the germline ends. CDR3 length: 15 residues. Germline lookup yields CDR1 SGHRS and CDR2 YFSETQ. CDR3 amino acids: CASSKTTAGGTEAFF. The CDR3 DNA reads as TGCGCCAGCAGCAAGACGACAGCAGGTGGAACTGAAGCTTTCTTT.

The chain carries TRBV5-6 and TRBJ1-5; D is ambiguous. Per the germline V gene, CDR1 is SGHDT and CDR2 is YYEEEE. V was pared by 0 bases and J by 6 bases, with 13 bases between. This CDR3 contains 15 residues. In DNA, the CDR3 is TGTGCCAGCAGCTTGGGTCTCAATCGGCCTCAGCCCCAGCATTTT. Translating gives CASSLGLNRPQPQHF.

V gene TRBV11-2 combines with J gene TRBJ1-2; TRBD1 is a possible D gene (5 bases). Germline-derived CDR1 and CDR2 are SGHAT and FQNNGV. V was shortened by 4 bases and J by 5 bases, with 29 bases between the two germline ends. The CDR3 is 19 residues long. CDR3 coding DNA: TGTGCCAGCAGCTCCATCCTCATACTCGACAGAGTTGACGGATATGGCTACACCTTC. It translates to CASSSILILDRVDGYGYTF.

This clonotype was observed many times. The chain joins TRBV5-5 to TRBJ2-5, with TRBD2 matching 7 bases. The V and J ends lost 2 bases and 3 bases, in that order; junction bases with no gene match: 4. CDR1 and CDR2 (germline): SGHKS, YYEKEE (reference sequence). This CDR3 is 14 amino acids long. This chain's CDR3 is CASSFGGGKETQYF. For the CDR3, the DNA is TGTGCCAGCAGCTTTGGCGGGGGAAAAGAGACCCAGTACTTC.

This clonotype appeared a few times. This chain uses TRBV6-1 with TRBJ2-7; the D gene is possibly TRBD2 (5 bases). Germline lookup yields CDR1 MNHNS and CDR2 SASEGT. The CDR3 loop spans 16 amino acids. V was cut by 7 bases and J by 2 bases, with 21 bases left in between. CDR3 amino acids: CASIRRLGDPTYEQYF. CDR3 nucleotides: TGTGCCAGCATACGGCGCTTGGGAGACCCTACCTACGAGCAGTACTTC.

This clonotype was counted a few times. This rearrangement joins TRBV20-1 to TRBJ2-2; D is perhaps TRBD2 (5 bases). V lost 4 bases to trimming and J lost 5 bases, with 14 bases between them. Germline lookup yields CDR1 DFQATT and CDR2 SNEGSKA (reference sequence). The CDR3 runs to 14 residues. CDR3 DNA: TGCAGTGCTATGGGAGCCCTGAGGACCGGGGAGCTGTTTTTT. It specifies CSAMGALRTGELFF.

This clonotype was observed many times. At one end the junction does not follow the germline gene, possibly because of a read error. The chain has TRBV7-2 and TRBJ2-1, with 9 nucleotides matching TRBD2. The CDR3 contains 15 residues. Germline V gene data show CDR1 as SGHTA and CDR2 as FQGNSA. CDR3 region: CASRLTSGSYNEQFF. CDR3 nucleotides: TGTGCCAGCCGCTTGACTAGCGGCTCCTACAATGAGCAGTTCTTC. The entire variable domain, with the rest obtained from reference TRBV7-2 and TRBJ2-1, is as follows: GAGVSQSPSNKVTEKGKDVELRCDPISGHTALYWYRQSLGQGLEFLIYFQGNSAPDKSGLPSDRFSAERTGGSVSTLTIQRTQQEDSAVYLCASRLTSGSYNEQFFGPGTRLTVL.

This clonotype has at least ten counts. The chain couples TRBV5-1 to TRBJ2-7; D gene ambiguous. Trimming took 0 bases from V and 6 from J, leaving 10 bases between them. Germline lookup yields CDR1 SGHRS and CDR2 YFSETQ. The CDR3 has 13 residues. The CDR3 nucleotides are TGCGCCAGCAGCTTGGGGAGAATTGGCGAGCAGTACTTC. Translation gives CASSLGRIGEQYF.

The table lists this clonotype with a few counts. The chain employs TRBV14 and TRBJ1-1; 11 nucleotides agree with TRBD1. The CDR3 is 15 amino acids. J was trimmed by 3 bases and V by 5 bases; bases with no gene match: 5. CDR1 and CDR2 from the germline V gene are SGHDN and FVKESK. DNA for the CDR3: TGTGCCAGCAGCTTGCGGACAGGGGGCGACACTGAAGCTTTCTTT. It encodes CASSLRTGGDTEAFF.